The sequence of this TCR beta chain was determined in a study of CD8+CD57+ T cells in acquired aplastic anemia. Study-level information: The study obtained an average of about 3.1 ug of DNA from sorted CD4+ and CD8+ cells.

Individuals selected for sequencing had exhibited CD8+CD57+ cell expansion on flow cytometry. Every patient presented with severe acquired aplastic anemia. Therapy had not been given to patients before blood sampling. Genomic DNA acted as the template from which TCR beta VDJ combination and CDR3 sequence profiling were carried out. TCRdb re-called the reads through MiXCR, storing one row per CDR3 protein. The data show around 500,000 distinct CDR3 sequences, roughly a third seen once. Notes on this clonotype: Antigen unknown. One end of the junction is discordant with germline, which a read error may explain.

Study-level results: Around 29 CD8+ CDR3 sequences were shared between patients and controls.

The TCR comes from a human donor with aplastic anemia. The sequenced sample was sorted CD4+, CD8+, or CD8+CD57+ T cells (not recorded which) from PBMCs.

The CDR3, as DNA: TGTGCTACCAGTGACTCCGACCCGAGCTCCTACAATGAGCAGTTCTTC. Translating gives CATSDSDPSSYNEQFF. This rearrangement joins TRBV24-1 to TRBJ2-1; D remains unclear. The CDR3 is made up of 16 amino acids. Germline CDR1 is KGHDR and CDR2 is SFDVKD.